Shown below are 14 T cell receptor beta chains from a single sample sequenced in a study of cytomegalovirus exposure and HLA in healthy donors. Use of 60 Vbeta and 13 Jbeta primers characterized the PCR. Sequencing used immunoSEQ multiplex PCR; TCRdb keeps in-frame clones, though not all of them. This listing includes around 200,000 clones. The sequenced sample consisted of PBMCs. All receptors come from a woman younger than 30 in good health and CMV-seropositive.

The chain carries TRBV2 and TRBJ1-3; unclear D gene. Germline V lookup: CDR1 SNHLY, CDR2 FYNNEI. This CDR3 comprises 16 residues. The V end was cut by 8 bases, the J end by 0 bases, with 17 bases between. The CDR3 sequence is CASVKTEYSSGNTIYF. DNA for the CDR3: TGTGCCAGCGTAAAAACGGAATACAGCTCTGGAAACACCATATATTTT.

The chain carries TRBV5-1 and TRBJ2-1; a weak D match, TRBD2 (6 bases). Germline values: CDR1 SGHRS, CDR2 YFSETQ. V was pared by 5 bases and J by 5 bases, with 17 bases between. The CDR3 consists of 15 residues. The CDR3: CASRLGAGRHNEQFF. CDR3 sequence (DNA): TGCGCCAGCAGGCTGGGCGCGGGGAGGCACAATGAGCAGTTCTTC.

CDR3 residues: CASSFTSGGTGSYNEQFF. The CDR3 nucleotides read TGTGCCAGCAGCTTCACTAGCGGGGGGACGGGCTCCTACAATGAGCAGTTCTTC. The chain joins TRBV7-8 to TRBJ2-1; 12 bases map to TRBD2. Germline V gene sequence: CDR1 SGHVS, CDR2 FQNEAQ. The V and J ends lost 3 bases and 0 bases, in that order; junction bases with no gene match: 6. The CDR3 has 18 residues.

V usage is TRBV11-2 and J usage is TRBJ2-3, with a possible D match to TRBD2 (6 bases). Germline lookup yields CDR1 SGHAT and CDR2 FQNNGV. The length of the CDR3 is 15 residues. Trimming took off 4 bases at V and 0 bases at J, with 11 bases between the two ends. For the CDR3, the DNA is TGTGCCAGCAGCTGGGTGGGGGGAAGCACAGATACGCAGTATTTT. Translating it yields CASSWVGGSTDTQYF.

This chain links TRBV5-1 with TRBJ2-7; perhaps TRBD1 as D (5 bases). CDR3 length: 13 amino acids. V dropped 0 bases and J dropped 6 bases, with 10 bases sitting between them. Germline V gene sequence: CDR1 SGHRS, CDR2 YFSETQ. The chain's CDR3 is CASSLESGFEQYF. Written as DNA, the CDR3 is TGCGCCAGCAGCTTGGAATCAGGGTTCGAGCAGTACTTC. The full variable domain, completed using reference TRBV5-1 and TRBJ2-7, is KAGVTQTPRYLIKTRGQQVTLSCSPISGHRSVSWYQQTPGQGLQFLFEYFSETQRNKGNFPGRFSGRQFSNSRSEMNVSTLELGDSALYLCASSLESGFEQYFGPGTRLTVT.

This chain links TRBV7-3 with TRBJ2-1, with 16 bases that match TRBD2. The germline gives CDR1 SGHTA, CDR2 FQGTGA. CDR3 length: 18 residues. V was pared by 5 bases and J by 9 bases, with 13 bases of the junction left unmatched. CDR3 nucleotide sequence: TGTGCCAGCAGCGCGCCACCCGGGACTAGCGGGGGGGCAGGTGAGCAGTTCTTC. Translation gives CASSAPPGTSGGAGEQFF.

The chain couples TRBV30 to TRBJ1-6; no reliable D call. V dropped 1 base and J dropped 8 bases, with 9 bases sitting between them. CDR1 and CDR2 (germline): GTSNPN, SVGIG (reference sequence). This CDR3 is built from 13 residues. The CDR3 reads CAWSARRYSPLHF. The CDR3 region has the DNA TGTGCCTGGAGTGCCAGGCGTTATTCACCCCTCCACTTT. The entire variable domain, with the rest obtained from reference TRBV30 and TRBJ1-6, is as follows: SQTIHQWPATLVQPVGSPLSLECTVEGTSNPNLYWYRQAAGRGLQLLFYSVGIGQISSEVPQNLSASRPQDRQFILSSKKLLLSDSGFYLCAWSARRYSPLHFGNGTRLTVT.

This rearrangement joins TRBV4-1 to TRBJ2-3; 7 bases fit TRBD2. Germline lookup yields CDR1 MGHRA and CDR2 YSYEKL. J gave up 5 bases and V 4 bases, and 9 bases lay outside the gene matches. This CDR3 has 15 amino acids. DNA for the CDR3: TGCGCCAGCAGCCCAGAACTAGCGCGGGGAGATACGCAGTATTTT. Amino acid sequence: CASSPELARGDTQYF.

The chain couples TRBV15 to TRBJ2-2, with a weak D call TRBD2 (7 bases). V lost 5 bases and J lost 6, with 10 bases in between. CDR3 size: 13 residues. Per the germline V gene, CDR1 is LNHNV and CDR2 is YYDKDF (reference sequence). The CDR3 reads CATSGRGAGELFF. As DNA, the CDR3 is TGTGCCACCAGCGGGAGGGGGGCCGGGGAGCTGTTTTTT. The full variable domain, with the rest looked up from reference TRBV15 and TRBJ2-2, is DAMVIQNPRYQVTQFGKPVTLSCSQTLNHNVMYWYQQKSSQAPKLLFHYYDKDFNNEADTPDNFQSRRPNTSFCFLDIRSPGLGDTAMYLCATSGRGAGELFFGEGSRLTVL.

The J gene is TRBJ2-5, the V gene TRBV19, with TRBD1 identical over 7 bases. Looked up from germline, CDR1 is LNHDA and CDR2 is SQIVND (reference sequence). With V trimmed by 4 bases and J by 4 bases, 9 bases remained unmatched. The CDR3 consists of 15 residues. The CDR3 region is CASSRGDRIPETQYF. The CDR3 DNA follows: TGTGCCAGTAGTAGAGGGGACAGAATTCCAGAGACCCAGTACTTC.

V gene TRBV5-1 combines with J gene TRBJ2-7; D not certain. Germline V CDR1 and CDR2: SGHRS, YFSETQ. The V and J ends lost 2 bases and 7 bases respectively, with 16 bases between them. This CDR3 has 14 amino acids. CDR3 in amino acids: CASSFSASPREQYF. The CDR3 DNA follows: TGCGCCAGCAGCTTTTCTGCGAGCCCGAGGGAGCAGTACTTC. The full variable domain, with the rest looked up from reference TRBV5-1 and TRBJ2-7, is KAGVTQTPRYLIKTRGQQVTLSCSPISGHRSVSWYQQTPGQGLQFLFEYFSETQRNKGNFPGRFSGRQFSNSRSEMNVSTLELGDSALYLCASSFSASPREQYFGPGTRLTVT.

CDR3 residues: CASSPRTDGPQHF. In DNA, the CDR3 is TGTGCCAGCAGCCCTCGGACAGATGGGCCCCAGCATTTT. This sequence joins TRBV9 and TRBJ1-5, with D perhaps TRBD1 (6 bases). Trimming took off 4 bases at V and 9 bases at J, with 14 bases between the two ends. The CDR3 is 13 amino acids. Germline CDR1 is SGDLS and CDR2 is YYNGEE.

The chain is built from TRBV6-5 and TRBJ2-7; 9 bases line up with TRBD2. Looked up from germline, CDR1 is MNHEY and CDR2 is SVGAGI. J gave up 6 bases and V 6 bases, and 9 bases lay outside the gene matches. The CDR3 runs to 14 residues. CDR3 in DNA: TGTGCCAGCAGGTCTGCGGGAGGGCCGGGCGAGCAGTACTTC. It encodes CASRSAGGPGEQYF.

The chain links TRBV7-9 to TRBJ2-7; maybe TRBD2 (6 bases). Trimming left V 2 bases short and J 6 bases short, with 11 bases between. The CDR3 is 13 residues long. CDR1 is SEHNR and CDR2 is FQNEAQ in the germline V gene (reference sequence). The CDR3 DNA is TGTGCCAGCAGCTTATCCGGGGGTAGCGAGCAGTACTTC. This gives the protein CASSLSGGSEQYF. The full variable domain, its missing parts supplied by reference TRBV7-9 and TRBJ2-7, is DTGVSQNPRHKITKRGQNVTFRCDPISEHNRLYWYRQTLGQGPEFLTYFQNEAQLEKSRLLSDRFSAERPKGSFSTLEIQRTEQGDSAMYLCASSLSGGSEQYFGPGTRLTVT.